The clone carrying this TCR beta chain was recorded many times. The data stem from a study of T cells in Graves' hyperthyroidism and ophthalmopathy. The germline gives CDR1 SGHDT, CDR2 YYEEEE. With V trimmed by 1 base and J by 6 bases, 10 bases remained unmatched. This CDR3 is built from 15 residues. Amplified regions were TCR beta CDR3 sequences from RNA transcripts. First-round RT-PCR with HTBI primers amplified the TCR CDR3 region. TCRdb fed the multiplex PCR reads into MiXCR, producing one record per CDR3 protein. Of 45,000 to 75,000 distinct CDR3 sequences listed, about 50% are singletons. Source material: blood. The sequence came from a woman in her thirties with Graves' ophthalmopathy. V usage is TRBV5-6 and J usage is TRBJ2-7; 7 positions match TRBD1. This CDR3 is CASSLTGIQGFEQYF. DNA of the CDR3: TGTGCCAGCAGCTTGACGGGGATACAGGGGTTCGAGCAGTACTTC.